These 17 T cell receptor beta chains originate from one sample sequenced in a study of blood T cells in healthy people across ages. Primed by a sample-barcoded 5' primer and a J-beta primer mix, a second PCR proceeded for 7 to 11 cycles. MiXCR was run by TCRdb on the 5' RACE reads, yielding one entry per CDR3 protein. Of 1.2 million to 1.5 million distinct CDR3 sequences listed, roughly 45% are singletons. Sequenced sample: blood. The receptors derive from a woman between 18 and 30 years old in good health.

This clonotype has more than one count but fewer than ten. The chain links TRBV4-2 to TRBJ2-5; 9 bases are a match to TRBD2. Germline V gene data show CDR1 as LGHNA and CDR2 as YNFKEQ. The V segment lost 0 bases and the J segment 4 bases; nucleotides outside the gene matches: 6. CDR3 size: 16 residues. Here the CDR3 DNA reads TGTGCCAGCAGCCAAGATGTAGCGGGAGTTGCAGAGACCCAGTACTTC. This encodes CASSQDVAGVAETQYF.

The gene calls are TRBV6-1 and TRBJ1-2; tentatively, D is TRBD1 (5 bases). V was cut by 4 bases and J by 0 bases, with 12 bases left in between. Germline CDR1 reads MNHNS; CDR2 reads SASEGT. CDR3 length: 15 residues. CDR3 protein: CASSVQQGPNYGYTF. The CDR3 nucleotides are TGTGCCAGCAGTGTGCAGCAGGGTCCTAACTATGGCTACACCTTC.

A few counts support this clonotype. The chain employs TRBV19 and TRBJ1-5; D unresolved. The CDR3 is 13 residues long. Per germline, CDR1 LNHDA and CDR2 SQIVND (reference sequence). The V end lost 5 bases, the J end lost 3 bases, and 8 bases lay between the germline ends. In DNA, the CDR3 is TGTGCCAGTAGTCAGTACCTCAATCAGCCCCAGCATTTT. It translates to CASSQYLNQPQHF.

This chain links TRBV15 with TRBJ1-2; D possibly corresponds to TRBD1 (6 bases). Trimming pared 1 base from V and 2 bases from J, leaving 11 bases between. The CDR3 contains 15 residues. In germline, CDR1 is LNHNV, CDR2 YYDKDF (reference sequence). CDR3 sequence reads: CATSRGTEMNYGYTF. In DNA, the CDR3 is TGTGCCACCAGCAGAGGGACAGAAATGAACTATGGCTACACCTTC.

V gene TRBV12-5 combines with J gene TRBJ2-1; D remains ambiguous. The CDR3 contains 11 residues. The V gene lost 1 base and the J gene lost 8 bases, with 3 bases spanning the gap. From germline, CDR1 is LGHNT and CDR2 FRNRAP. In DNA form, the CDR3 reads TGTGCTAGTGGTTTGGCATATGAGCAGTTCTTC. Its translation is CASGLAYEQFF.

V and J are TRBV2 and TRBJ2-3, with 10 nucleotides matching TRBD1. From germline, CDR1 is SNHLY and CDR2 FYNNEI. The ends lost 4 bases at V and 3 bases at J; junction bases unmatched: 4. The CDR3 is 15 amino acids. CDR3 sequence (DNA): TGTGCCAGCAGTGTATTGGGACAGGGGACAGATACGCAGTATTTT. It is translated as CASSVLGQGTDTQYF.

The chain uses TRBV27 and TRBJ1-6; maybe TRBD1 (5 bases). The CDR3 sequence is 14 residues long. The germline V and J ends were trimmed by 7 bases and 6 bases, with 13 bases remaining between them. Germline lookup yields CDR1 MNHEY and CDR2 SMNVEV (reference sequence). The CDR3 sequence: CASTFPGTNSPLHF. In DNA, the CDR3 is TGTGCCAGCACCTTTCCCGGGACTAATTCACCCCTCCACTTT.

The chain recombines TRBV5-1 with TRBJ2-5; 8 nucleotides line up with TRBD1. From germline, CDR1 is SGHRS and CDR2 YFSETQ. The junction had 8 bases not matched to a gene; V was cut back by 4 bases and J by 3 bases. This CDR3 is built from 15 residues. The CDR3 DNA follows: TGCGCCAGCAGCGGCGGACAGGGACCGGAAGAGACCCAGTACTTC. It yields the protein CASSGGQGPEETQYF.

This clonotype was detected only a few times. The rearrangement links TRBV27 to TRBJ2-5, with 7 bases aligning to TRBD1. The DNA end lines up better with TRBJ2-7; the J call may be wrong. The CDR3 is made up of 12 amino acids. Germline V CDR1 and CDR2: MNHEY, SMNVEV (reference sequence). As DNA, the CDR3 is TGTGCCACCTCTTCGACAGGGACCGAGCAGTACTTC. Translating it yields CATSSTGTEQYF.

This clonotype was counted only a few times. V usage is TRBV10-3 and J usage is TRBJ1-1, with D maybe TRBD1 (5 bases). The CDR3 covers 18 residues. Germline V gene data show CDR1 as ENHRY and CDR2 as SYGVKD. V dropped 10 bases and J dropped 0 bases, with 27 bases sitting between them. This CDR3 reads CATGGGPGFSGMNTEAFF. Here the CDR3 DNA reads TGTGCCACAGGTGGGGGTCCAGGATTCAGCGGCATGAACACTGAAGCTTTCTTT.

This clonotype has just a few counts. V usage is TRBV7-6 and J usage is TRBJ1-1; 10 positions match TRBD1. J lost 5 bases, V lost 5 bases, and 8 bases had no gene match. The germline V gene encodes CDR1 SGHVS and CDR2 FNYEAQ. The length of the CDR3 is 15 residues. CDR3: CASSKTGGVPTEAFF. DNA for the CDR3: TGTGCCAGCAGCAAGACAGGGGGCGTTCCGACTGAAGCTTTCTTT.

V gene TRBV11-2 combines with J gene TRBJ2-5; 10 bases agree with TRBD2. This CDR3 is built from 17 residues. Germline CDR1 and CDR2: SGHAT and FQNNGV. V lost 4 bases, J lost 11 bases, and 19 bases stayed unmatched. The CDR3 nucleotides are TGTGCCAGCAGCTCCTTGACGCTAGCGGGGGCCTACAATGAGCAGTACTTC. This codes for CASSSLTLAGAYNEQYF.

This chain links TRBV6-1 with TRBJ2-1, with 7 bases identical to TRBD1. V trimming: 6 bases; J trimming: 4 bases; junction bases outside the gene matches: 9. The CDR3 runs 15 residues. The germline V gene has CDR1 MNHNS and CDR2 SASEGT. The chain's CDR3 is CASRQGFTAYNEQFF. CDR3 DNA sequence: TGTGCCAGCAGACAGGGGTTCACTGCGTACAATGAGCAGTTCTTC.

This chain joins TRBV18 and TRBJ1-2; D remains unclear. The germline CDR1 and CDR2 sequences are KGHSH and LQKENI. CDR3 length equals 14 residues. Trimming took 3 bases from V and 4 from J, leaving 12 bases between them. CDR3 DNA: TGTGCCAGCTCACCTTCGATGGACTCCTATGGCTACACCTTC. Amino acids: CASSPSMDSYGYTF.

This chain joins TRBV12-3 or TRBV12-4 and TRBJ1-2, with TRBD1 matching 7 bases. The length of the CDR3 is 14 residues. With 3 bases clipped from V and 5 bases from J, the junction kept 6 bases outside the gene matches. CDR3 sequence: CASSFVGGGYGYTF. CDR3 coding DNA: TGTGCCAGCAGTTTTGTAGGGGGCGGGTATGGCTACACCTTC.

The chain employs TRBV9 and TRBJ2-3; possibly TRBD2 for D (5 bases). Germline assignment: CDR1 SGDLS and CDR2 YYNGEE. V shed 3 bases and J shed 0 bases, with 20 bases lying between them. The CDR3 spans 18 residues. DNA for the CDR3: TGTGCCAGCAGCGGCCCTAGCCTTGTGGGCCCTAGCACAGATACGCAGTATTTT. Amino acid sequence: CASSGPSLVGPSTDTQYF. The full variable domain, completed using reference TRBV9 and TRBJ2-3, is DSGVTQTPKHLITATGQRVTLRCSPRSGDLSVYWYQQSLDQGLQFLIQYYNGEERAKGNILERFSAQQFPDLHSELNLSSLELGDSALYFCASSGPSLVGPSTDTQYFGPGTRLTVL.

Concerning this clonotype: One end of the junction fails to match germline, which may point to a read error. V usage is TRBV20-1 and J usage is TRBJ2-5; 10 nucleotides line up with TRBD2. CDR3 length: 15 residues. The V gene's germline CDR1 is DFQATT and CDR2 SNEGSKA (reference sequence). The CDR3 loop is CSAGDELAGQETQYF. For the CDR3, the DNA is TGCAGTGCTGGAGATGAACTAGCGGGACAAGAGACCCAGTACTTC.